A single sample gave rise to the 8 T cell receptor beta chains below, sequenced in a study of cytomegalovirus exposure and HLA in healthy donors. Both 60 Vbeta primers and 13 Jbeta primers went into the PCR. Profiled with immunoSEQ multiplex PCR; TCRdb holds only in-frame clones, not every one. This sample has about 130,000 clones, with around three quarters found just once. Sequenced material: PBMCs. These receptor sequences come from a man in his forties in good health and CMV-seronegative.

The V call is TRBV29-1, the J call TRBJ2-5, with D possibly matching TRBD1 (6 bases). The ends were cut back, 0 bases at V and 7 bases at J, with 15 bases in the middle. The CDR3 sequence is 14 residues long. Germline V gene data show CDR1 as SQVTM and CDR2 as ANQGSEA. In DNA, the CDR3 is TGCAGCGTTGAAGATACCGGGGTAGGGGGGACCCAGTACTTC. Protein product: CSVEDTGVGGTQYF. The whole variable domain, remainder taken from reference TRBV29-1 and TRBJ2-5, is SAVISQKPSRDICQRGTSLTIQCQVDSQVTMMFWYRQQPGQSLTLIATANQGSEATYESGFVIDKFPISRPNLTFSTLTVSNMSPEDSSIYLCSVEDTGVGGTQYFGPGTRLLVL.

This clone was seen more than once but under ten times. The genes are TRBV5-1 and TRBJ2-3; 12 bases are shared with TRBD2. Germline V gene data show CDR1 as SGHRS and CDR2 as YFSETQ. The CDR3 runs to 16 residues. With V trimmed by 0 bases and J by 8 bases, 7 bases remained unmatched. The CDR3 reads CASSLEPSGGATTQYF. CDR3 DNA sequence: TGCGCCAGCAGCTTGGAACCTAGCGGGGGGGCCACTACGCAGTATTTT.

This chain links TRBV7-8 with TRBJ1-2; tentatively, D is TRBD1 (5 bases). The germline CDR1 and CDR2 sequences are SGHVS and FQNEAQ. This CDR3 contains 15 residues. V dropped 5 bases and J dropped 0 bases, with 13 bases sitting between them. This CDR3 reads CASSSWGDPNYGYTF. CDR3 nucleotides: TGTGCCAGCAGCAGCTGGGGGGACCCTAACTATGGCTACACCTTC.

This clone has only one observation. V usage is TRBV4-2 and J usage is TRBJ1-1; no firm D call. The CDR3 has 13 amino acids. V lost 4 bases and J lost 0, with 6 bases in between. Per germline, CDR1 LGHNA and CDR2 YNFKEQ. The CDR3 sequence is CASSPRVNTEAFF. The CDR3 DNA is TGTGCCAGCAGCCCCCGCGTGAACACTGAAGCTTTCTTT.

This clone was recorded a few times. The chain is built from TRBV2 and TRBJ1-4; 11 bases agree with TRBD1. Germline V gene lookup returns CDR1 SNHLY and CDR2 FYNNEI. The CDR3 has 15 amino acids. V shed 6 bases and J 1 base; nucleotides not matched to a gene: 1. The CDR3 sequence is CASRDRGRTNEKLFF. In DNA form, the CDR3 reads TGTGCCAGCAGGGACAGGGGGCGAACTAATGAAAAACTGTTTTTT. The full variable domain, with the rest looked up from reference TRBV2 and TRBJ1-4, is EPEVTQTPSHQVTQMGQEVILRCVPISNHLYFYWYRQILGQKVEFLVSFYNNEISEKSEIFDDQFSVERPDGSNFTLKIRSTKLEDSAMYFCASRDRGRTNEKLFFGSGTQLSVL.

The CDR3 reads CASSLRLAGVNEQFF. The CDR3 DNA sequence: TGTGCCAGCAGTTTGAGGTTAGCGGGAGTTAATGAGCAGTTCTTC. The V gene is TRBV27, the J gene TRBJ2-1; 9 bases match TRBD2. The CDR3 loop spans 15 amino acids. V lost 3 bases to trimming and J lost 7 bases; unmatched junction nucleotides: 7. Germline CDR1 and CDR2: MNHEY and SMNVEV (reference sequence).

In this sample, this clone turned up once. The chain couples TRBV7-2 to TRBJ2-1; D gene uncertain. Between the trimmed V and J ends, which lost 2 bases and 14 bases, there was a span of 19 bases. Germline CDR1 SGHTA, CDR2 FQGNSA. The CDR3 has 14 residues. This chain's CDR3 is CASSLTLPPLREFF. The CDR3 bases are TGTGCCAGCAGCTTAACCCTGCCACCCCTCCGGGAGTTCTTC.

V usage is TRBV28 and J usage is TRBJ1-3; 8 bases match TRBD1. Germline CDR1 is MDHEN and CDR2 is SYDVKM. J lost 0 bases, V lost 5 bases, and 6 bases had no gene match. The length of the CDR3 is 16 residues. CDR3 in DNA: TGTGCCAGCAGTCACGGACAGGGAGTCTCTGGAAACACCATATATTTT. Its protein product is CASSHGQGVSGNTIYF.